These 22 T cell receptor beta chains were all obtained from the same sample, sequenced in a study of response to subunit inactivated influenza vaccine. Each CDR3 protein gets one entry after TCRdb re-called the RT-PCR reads with MiXCR. The repertoire has about half a million distinct CDR3 sequences, approximately 11% of them found once; the top ten carry 10% to 15%. The sequenced sample was PBMCs from blood, obtained 45 days after vaccination. The receptor set was obtained from a middle-aged man who received an inactivated influenza vaccine.

This clonotype was seen ten or more times. This chain links TRBV7-2 with TRBJ2-2, with D unresolved. V lost 2 bases, J lost 0 bases, and 4 bases lay in between. This CDR3 comprises 14 residues. CDR1 SGHTA and CDR2 FQGNSA come from the germline V gene. The CDR3 bases are TGTGCCAGCAGCTTACATTCGAACACCGGGGAGCTGTTTTTT. As protein: CASSLHSNTGELFF.

This clonotype was seen at least ten times. J is TRBJ2-2 and V is TRBV20-1, with 7 bases lining up with TRBD2. The germline V gene encodes CDR1 DFQATT and CDR2 SNEGSKA (reference sequence). J was trimmed by 8 bases and V by 6 bases; bases with no gene match: 9. The CDR3 spans 13 residues. CDR3 in amino acids: CSARDYLLGELFF. CDR3 DNA: TGCAGTGCCCGGGACTACCTACTGGGGGAGCTGTTTTTT.

The chain couples TRBV5-1 to TRBJ2-3; TRBD2 matches at 10 bases. Germline V gene lookup returns CDR1 SGHRS and CDR2 YFSETQ. This CDR3 has 16 residues. V lost 1 base, J lost 3 bases, and 5 bases stayed unmatched. The CDR3 sequence is CASSLSGGAVTDTQYF. Here the CDR3 DNA reads TGCGCCAGCAGCTTGAGCGGGGGGGCCGTGACAGATACGCAGTATTTT.

The chain uses TRBV20-1 and TRBJ1-1, with 11 nucleotides matching TRBD1. The trim removed 6 bases at V and 4 bases at J, leaving 7 bases unmatched. CDR1 DFQATT and CDR2 SNEGSKA come from the germline V gene (reference sequence). The length of the CDR3 is 14 residues. CDR3 protein: CSAPRGTGGTEAFF. As DNA, the CDR3 is TGCAGTGCCCCGAGGGGGACAGGGGGCACTGAAGCTTTCTTT.

V usage is TRBV12-3 or TRBV12-4 and J usage is TRBJ2-1, with 7 bases aligning to TRBD1. The J segment lost 9 bases and the V segment lost 5 bases, leaving 4 bases of the junction unmatched. The length of the CDR3 is 12 residues. Here the CDR3 reads CASSTTGVEQFF. The CDR3 nucleotides are TGTGCCAGCAGTACTACAGGGGTTGAGCAGTTCTTC.

This clonotype appeared once. The chain has TRBV5-1 and TRBJ2-5; perhaps TRBD1 as D (6 bases). V was pared by 4 bases and J by 5 bases, with 18 bases between. Germline V gives CDR1 SGHRS, CDR2 YFSETQ. This CDR3 has 15 residues. The CDR3 coding sequence is TGCGCCAGCAGCCCGACCGACACAGGGTGGGAGACCCAGTACTTC. It encodes CASSPTDTGWETQYF.

The chain is built from TRBV4-3 and TRBJ1-2, with D unclear. The CDR3 runs to 14 residues. Trimming pared 0 bases from V and 4 bases from J, leaving 9 bases between. In germline, CDR1 is LGHNA, CDR2 YSLEER. CDR3 region: CASSQDLGTYGYTF. As DNA, the CDR3 is TGCGCCAGCAGCCAAGATCTGGGCACCTATGGCTACACCTTC.

This clonotype was observed many times. The chain uses TRBV5-1 and TRBJ2-2, with 9 bases fitting TRBD1. This CDR3 is built from 15 residues. Germline V gives CDR1 SGHRS, CDR2 YFSETQ. V was clipped by 4 bases and J by 4 bases; unmatched bases: 5. CDR3 residues: CASSRTGESTGELFF. CDR3 DNA sequence: TGCGCCAGCAGCCGGACAGGGGAGAGCACCGGGGAGCTGTTTTTT.

The table lists this clonotype with a few counts. V gene TRBV25-1 combines with J gene TRBJ2-7; D is ambiguous. The germline V and J ends were trimmed by 1 base and 7 bases, with 5 bases remaining between them. The length of the CDR3 is 11 residues. Germline assignment: CDR1 MGHDK and CDR2 SYGVNS. The CDR3 reads CASSELWEQYF. The CDR3 DNA reads as TGTGCCAGCAGTGAATTATGGGAGCAGTACTTC.

This clonotype occurred a few times. V is TRBV7-8 and J is TRBJ2-7; 8 nucleotides align to TRBD1. Germline V gene data show CDR1 as SGHVS and CDR2 as FQNEAQ. This CDR3 is built from 15 residues. Losses at the gene ends were 3 bases for V and 0 bases for J; bases not matched to a gene: 4. CDR3 amino acids: CASSFDRGSSYEQYF. CDR3 nucleotides: TGTGCCAGCAGCTTCGACAGGGGCAGCTCCTACGAGCAGTACTTC.

This clonotype was observed at least ten times. The junction shows a germline mismatch at one end, possibly a read error. The chain employs TRBV28 and TRBJ2-2, with 12 bases identical to TRBD2. From germline, CDR1 is MDHEN and CDR2 SYDVKM. The CDR3 has 15 residues. In DNA form, the CDR3 reads TGTGCCACCGGACTAGCGGGACCGAAGACCGGGGAGCTGTTTTTT. It encodes CATGLAGPKTGELFF.

This clonotype appeared a single time. Germline is not matched at one junction end, which may reflect a read error. The chain recombines TRBV10-3 with TRBJ1-5, with 9 positions matching TRBD1. The germline CDR1 and CDR2 sequences are ENHRY and SYGVKD. The CDR3 is 18 residues long. CDR3 nucleotide sequence: TGTGTCATCAGTGAGGCGGGACAGGGTAGGGGGAGCAATCAGCCCCAGCATTTT. It is translated as CVISEAGQGRGSNQPQHF.

The chain recombines TRBV12-3 or TRBV12-4 with TRBJ1-5, with D unclear. The CDR3 totals 14 residues. Trimming left V 4 bases short and J 0 bases short, with 7 bases between. CDR3: CASSSYNSNQPQHF. The DNA of the CDR3 is TGTGCCAGCAGTTCCTACAATAGCAATCAGCCCCAGCATTTT.

There are a few counts of this clonotype. The genes are TRBV20-1 and TRBJ1-5; 9 bases match TRBD1. This CDR3 is 13 amino acids long. Trimming removed 6 bases from V and 6 bases from J; junction bases left unmatched: 6. Germline V CDR1 and CDR2: DFQATT, SNEGSKA (reference sequence). DNA of the CDR3: TGCAGTGCAGGGGGACAGGGTTTTCAGCCCCAGCATTTT. This gives the protein CSAGGQGFQPQHF.

The chain couples TRBV15 to TRBJ2-7; TRBD1 matches 7 bases. Germline V gene data show CDR1 as LNHNV and CDR2 as YYDKDF (reference sequence). The V gene end was trimmed by 1 base and the J gene end by 2 bases; junction bases not matched to a gene: 5. CDR3 length: 15 residues. The CDR3 DNA follows: TGTGCCACCAGCAGAGCAGGGGGTATCCCCTACGAGCAGTACTTC. It translates to CATSRAGGIPYEQYF.

A few counts support this clonotype. The J gene is TRBJ2-1, the V gene TRBV19; perhaps TRBD2 as D (6 bases). The CDR3 consists of 13 residues. The V end lost 7 bases, the J end lost 11 bases, and 18 bases lay between the germline ends. CDR1 and CDR2 from the germline V gene are LNHDA and SQIVND (reference sequence). CDR3 loop: CASIFLGGSQQFF. CDR3 nucleotide sequence: TGTGCCAGTATTTTCCTGGGGGGAAGTCAGCAGTTCTTC.

This clonotype was observed a handful of times. The V and J genes are TRBV2 and TRBJ1-2, with D perhaps matching TRBD1 (6 bases). Germline values: CDR1 SNHLY, CDR2 FYNNEI. CDR3 length: 12 amino acids. Trimming stripped 8 bases from V and 8 bases from J, with 15 bases between. CDR3 amino acids: CASRKGVEGYTF. DNA of the CDR3: TGTGCCAGCCGTAAGGGGGTGGAAGGCTACACCTTC. The variable domain in full, completed from reference TRBV2 and TRBJ1-2, reads EPEVTQTPSHQVTQMGQEVILRCVPISNHLYFYWYRQILGQKVEFLVSFYNNEISEKSEIFDDQFSVERPDGSNFTLKIRSTKLEDSAMYFCASRKGVEGYTFGSGTRLTVV.

The J gene is TRBJ2-7, the V gene TRBV29-1; TRBD2 matches at 12 bases. The junction had 8 bases not matched to a gene; V was cut back by 2 bases and J by 6 bases. The CDR3 consists of 15 residues. Germline CDR1 is SQVTM and CDR2 is ANQGSEA. As DNA, the CDR3 is TGCAGCGTTGAACAAAGTCTAGCGGGAGGGTCCGAGCAGTACTTC. This translates into CSVEQSLAGGSEQYF.

The chain recombines TRBV14 with TRBJ2-1, with 10 bases that match TRBD2. J was trimmed by 1 base and V by 4 bases; bases with no gene match: 7. Germline loops: CDR1 SGHDN, CDR2 FVKESK. The CDR3 spans 17 residues. The DNA of the CDR3 is TGTGCCAGCAGCCCCTTTTCTAGCGGGGGATCCTACAATGAGCAGTTCTTC. This translates into CASSPFSSGGSYNEQFF.

V gene TRBV4-1 combines with J gene TRBJ1-4; weak D call: TRBD1 (6 bases). The V gene's germline CDR1 is MGHRA and CDR2 YSYEKL. With 1 base removed from V and 7 bases from J, the gap between germline ends came to 10 bases. This CDR3 contains 14 residues. CDR3 DNA: TGCGCCAGCAGCCAAGGGGGGGCTCGTGAAAAACTGTTTTTT. It yields the protein CASSQGGAREKLFF.

This clonotype was seen more than once but under ten times. This sequence joins TRBV29-1 and TRBJ2-3; D perhaps matches TRBD1 (6 bases). The V gene's germline CDR1 is SQVTM and CDR2 ANQGSEA. V lost 4 bases and J 3 bases, leaving 11 bases between the germline ends. The CDR3 is 13 residues long. CDR3 nucleotide sequence: TGCAGCGTTGGTCACAGGGCGACAGATACGCAGTATTTT. It encodes CSVGHRATDTQYF.

This chain connects TRBV27 to TRBJ2-3, with D perhaps TRBD1 (5 bases). CDR1 and CDR2 (germline): MNHEY, SMNVEV (reference sequence). The CDR3 length is 14 residues. The germline V and J ends were trimmed by 3 bases and 4 bases, with 11 bases remaining between them. CDR3 sequence (DNA): TGTGCCAGCAGTTTTTTGGGGCAGCCAGATACGCAGTATTTT. Amino acid sequence: CASSFLGQPDTQYF.